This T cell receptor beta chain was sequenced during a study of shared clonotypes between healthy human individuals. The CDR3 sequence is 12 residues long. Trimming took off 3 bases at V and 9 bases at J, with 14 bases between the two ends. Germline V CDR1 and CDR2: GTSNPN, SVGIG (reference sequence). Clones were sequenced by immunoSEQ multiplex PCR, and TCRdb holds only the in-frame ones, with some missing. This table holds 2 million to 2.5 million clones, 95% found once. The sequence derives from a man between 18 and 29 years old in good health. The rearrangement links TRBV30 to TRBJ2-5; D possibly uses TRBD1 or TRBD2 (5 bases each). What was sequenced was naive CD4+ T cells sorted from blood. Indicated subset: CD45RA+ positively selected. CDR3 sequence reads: CAWRTVAGAQYF. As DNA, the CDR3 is TGTGCCTGGAGGACAGTGGCCGGGGCCCAGTACTTC.